This TCR beta chain was captured by sequencing in a study of T cells after yellow fever vaccination (dated by TCRdb to about 2019). Describing the broader study: The SMART-Seq v4 Ultra Low Input RNA kit was used to prepare libraries from fractions with low cell numbers. To track T-cell clones before and after primary and booster YFV17D yellow fever vaccination, bulk TCR alpha and beta repertoires were sequenced longitudinally. Two healthy male donors, one aged 18 to 30 and one aged 30 to 40 years, made up the cohort. Blood was collected at multiple timepoints before and after primary and secondary immunization, and bulk PBMC replicates and cell subsets were isolated. Paper-wide results and their limitations: The secondary T-cell response was found to be weaker but faster than the primary response, with a peak reached on day 5 rather than on day 15. Because abundant contaminating clonotypes from the bulk population could be contained in FACS-sorted repertoires, computational filtering was required. The study included only a couple of donors, which limits how far the findings can be generalized. After the booster, most clones that had expanded after primary vaccination were detected again (roughly 96% of CD4 and around 88% of CD8), suggesting broad maintenance of memory. A small share of clonotypes occurred in both CD4 and CD8 compartments, likely arising from convergent recombination.

Sequencing was performed on an Illumina NovaSeq 6000. TCR cDNA was made using 5'RACE template switching, a step that added a universal primer site and unique molecular identifiers. cDNA synthesis was primed from both the TCR alpha and TCR beta constant segments. Library amplification used two PCR steps, and the second PCR step added sample barcodes and sequencing adapters. Sequencing of the libraries was done on either Illumina HiSeq 2500 (2x100 bp) or NovaSeq (2x150 bp). The study's processing was this. MIGEC handled demultiplexing of reads and collapsing into UMI consensus sequences, while MiXCR performed V(D)J alignment. Vaccine-responding clonotypes were defined with edgeR using replicate PBMC samples, requiring FDR below 0.01 and a log2 fold change above 5 up to day 15. CD4 or CD8 identity was assigned to each bulk clonotype according to whether the clonotype was present at higher abundance in the sequenced CD4 repertoire or the sequenced CD8 repertoire. The raw public data were reprocessed by TCRdb itself: fastp quality trimming at Q25, MiXCR clonotype calling, in-frame beta chains only. A single entry per CDR3 protein holds the most common genes and DNA from its merged rows. TCRdb's processing, not the study's, gives the V and J calls here. The table for this sample lists more than 300,000 distinct CDR3 sequences; about 10% of them were counted only once. 3% to 3.5% of the sample is in the top ten clones.

This specimen's treatment or condition label, interpreted: live attenuated yellow fever vaccine strain. PBMCs were isolated from peripheral blood using a standard Ficoll-Paque protocol. Dynabeads CD4 and CD8 positive selection kits were used to isolate CD4 and CD8 T-cell fractions. TriZol was used to extract RNA from bulk PBMCs, CD4 and CD8 fractions, and dextramer-positive and dextramer-negative fractions. This clonotype was recorded a few times. Its antigen is currently not known. Base qualities are not recorded, but no much larger clone differs from it by a single base. From V the trimming removes 5 bases and from J it removes 6 bases, while the gene matches leave 5 bases of the junction unaccounted for. The CDR3 has 14 amino acids, counting the end cysteine and phenylalanine. Just CDR3 DNA is preserved here, 42 bases in frame from base 1. Via the germline V gene, CDR1 is MRHNA and CDR2 SNTAGT.

The chain was built from TRBV6-4 and TRBJ1-5, and TRBD1 matches 9 of the central bases. The clonotype comes from a man in his late teens or twenties who received the YFV17D yellow fever vaccine. Sequences were derived from CD4+ T cells sorted from PBMCs, sampled 45 days after the yellow fever booster vaccination. Here the CDR3 is given as CASSFDRGSQPQHF. The DNA sequence follows: TGTGCCAGCAGTTTCGACAGGGGGAGTCAGCCCCAGCATTTT.